Below, 18 T cell receptor beta chains from the same sample are listed, as sequenced in a study of T cells in localized non-small cell lung cancer. Sequenced by immunoSEQ multiplex PCR; TCRdb stores in-frame clones only, minus some. The sample lists 45,000 to 60,000 clones; about four fifths were seen once. This specimen was peripheral blood, taken before any cancer treatment. The source is a female donor older than 55 with stage II squamous cell lung carcinoma.

The chain combines TRBV27 with TRBJ1-2; D uncertain. V lost 3 bases, J lost 2 bases, and 13 bases lay in between. The CDR3 sequence is 15 residues long. The germline V gene has CDR1 MNHEY and CDR2 SMNVEV (reference sequence). The CDR3 region has the DNA TGTGCCAGCAGTTTTGGTTTGGGGAGCAACTATGGCTACACCTTC. Protein: CASSFGLGSNYGYTF.

This sequence joins TRBV6-1 and TRBJ1-5, with D hard to call. Deletions cut 1 base from V and 4 bases from J, with 8 bases between. CDR1 is MNHNS and CDR2 is SASEGT in the germline V gene. The CDR3 contains 14 residues. The CDR3 sequence: CASSEGSRNQPQHF. The CDR3 bases are TGTGCCAGCAGTGAAGGGTCAAGAAATCAGCCCCAGCATTTT.

This rearrangement joins TRBV7-3 to TRBJ2-5; perhaps TRBD2 as D (7 bases). V shed 5 bases and J shed 4 bases, with 17 bases lying between them. CDR1 and CDR2 from the germline V gene are SGHTA and FQGTGA. CDR3 length: 15 amino acids. The CDR3 reads CASSPGTGGSETQYF. Here the CDR3 DNA reads TGTGCCAGCAGCCCAGGGACGGGGGGCTCAGAGACCCAGTACTTC.

The chain combines TRBV5-1 with TRBJ2-1; 9 bases are shared with TRBD2. This CDR3 region has 15 residues. Trimming took 0 bases from V and 7 from J; bases not matched to a gene: 5. Germline CDR1 is SGHRS and CDR2 is YFSETQ. CDR3 DNA: TGCGCCAGCAGCTTGGTGGCTAGCGGGGCAAATGAGCAGTTCTTC. Translation: CASSLVASGANEQFF.

This rearrangement joins TRBV19 to TRBJ2-1; D perhaps matches TRBD2 (6 bases). The CDR3 runs 15 residues. Germline-derived CDR1 and CDR2 are LNHDA and SQIVND (reference sequence). Trimming cost V 6 bases and J 5 bases, with 17 bases left between them. CDR3 coding DNA: TGTGCCAGTAGCGCCCGGGACGGGAGACACAATGAGCAGTTCTTC. This sequence encodes CASSARDGRHNEQFF.

The rearrangement uses TRBV10-3 and TRBJ1-2; the match to TRBD1 covers 8 bases. Trimming at V came to 6 bases and at J to 8 bases, leaving 11 bases not matched to a gene. This CDR3 has 14 amino acids. The V gene's germline CDR1 is ENHRY and CDR2 SYGVKD. This CDR3 is CAISDMTGVGGYTF. CDR3 nucleotide sequence: TGTGCCATCAGCGATATGACAGGGGTCGGCGGCTACACCTTC.

The genes are TRBV19 and TRBJ1-2; no clear D gene. This CDR3 region has 14 residues. Trimming shortened V by 5 bases and J by 9 bases, and 19 bases separated the two germline ends. Looked up from germline, CDR1 is LNHDA and CDR2 is SQIVND (reference sequence). CDR3 coding DNA: TGTGCCAGTAGTGCGGGATCTGACGCAGGTCGCTACACCTTC. As protein: CASSAGSDAGRYTF.

The rearrangement links TRBV19 to TRBJ2-1; 7 bases are shared with TRBD2. V trimming: 4 bases; J trimming: 2 bases; junction bases outside the gene matches: 8. Germline CDR1 and CDR2: LNHDA and SQIVND (reference sequence). The CDR3 is made up of 16 amino acids. The CDR3 sequence is CASSTSRLAPYNEQFF. The DNA of the CDR3 is TGTGCCAGTAGTACGTCCCGACTAGCACCCTACAATGAGCAGTTCTTC. Full variable domain (remainder filled in from reference TRBV19 and TRBJ2-1): DGGITQSPKYLFRKEGQNVTLSCEQNLNHDAMYWYRQDPGQGLRLIYYSQIVNDFQKGDIAEGYSVSREKKESFPLTVTSAQKNPTAFYLCASSTSRLAPYNEQFFGPGTRLTVL.

The V and J genes are TRBV27 and TRBJ1-1, with TRBD1 as a possible D gene (5 bases). Germline V CDR1 and CDR2: MNHEY, SMNVEV (reference sequence). This CDR3 has 16 residues. V was shortened by 0 bases and J by 4 bases, with 15 bases between the two germline ends. Written as DNA, the CDR3 is TGTGCCAGCAGTTTATCGTTGAAAGGGGTAAGCACTGAAGCTTTCTTT. Amino acids: CASSLSLKGVSTEAFF.

The chain links TRBV2 to TRBJ2-3; D gene unclear. Germline V gene data show CDR1 as SNHLY and CDR2 as FYNNEI. V lost 4 bases to trimming and J lost 3 bases, with 8 bases between them. The CDR3 runs 13 residues. The CDR3 DNA reads TGTGCCAGCAGTGCCGACGCAACAGATACGCAGTATTTT. Protein: CASSADATDTQYF.

The V and J genes are TRBV19 and TRBJ1-2; maybe TRBD1 (6 bases). The CDR3 loop spans 15 amino acids. V was trimmed by 3 bases and J by 4 bases, leaving 15 bases between them. Germline V lookup: CDR1 LNHDA, CDR2 SQIVND (reference sequence). The CDR3 DNA is TGTGCCAGTAGTATGGGGGCTGCAGCCCTCTATGGCTACACCTTC. Translating it yields CASSMGAAALYGYTF.

The chain uses TRBV5-1 and TRBJ2-1, with 10 bases identical to TRBD2. This CDR3 is 14 amino acids long. The ends lost 4 bases at V and 4 bases at J; junction bases unmatched: 2. CDR1 and CDR2 from the germline V gene are SGHRS and YFSETQ. The CDR3 DNA follows: TGCGCCAGCAGCGTAGCGGGGGGATACAATGAGCAGTTCTTC. This gives the protein CASSVAGGYNEQFF.

The genes are TRBV6-1 and TRBJ1-6; weak D call: TRBD1 (5 bases). Per the germline V gene, CDR1 is MNHNS and CDR2 is SASEGT. The V end lost 6 bases, the J end lost 11 bases, and 14 bases lay between the germline ends. This CDR3 contains 13 residues. The CDR3 is CASRSGNEAPLHF. The DNA for the CDR3 is TGTGCCAGCAGATCAGGGAACGAGGCACCCCTCCACTTT.

The count of this clone is one. The chain links TRBV2 to TRBJ2-2, with unresolved D. The CDR3 is 15 residues long. Germline V gene sequence: CDR1 SNHLY, CDR2 FYNNEI. Trimming removed 5 bases at V and 0 bases at J, with 10 bases between. The DNA for the CDR3 is TGTGCCAGCAGTTCCCGACAAGCGAACACCGGGGAGCTGTTTTTT. Protein: CASSSRQANTGELFF.

This chain joins TRBV19 and TRBJ1-5; a possible D gene is TRBD1 (6 bases). The CDR3 covers 15 residues. Looked up from germline, CDR1 is LNHDA and CDR2 is SQIVND (reference sequence). V lost 5 bases, J lost 7 bases, and 18 bases lay in between. The CDR3 DNA is TGTGCCAGTAGTTTCCGGGACAACCTACGGCAGCCCCAGCATTTT. It specifies CASSFRDNLRQPQHF.

This chain links TRBV7-2 with TRBJ1-2, with TRBD1 as a possible D gene (6 bases). Trimming removed 5 bases from V and 7 bases from J, with 20 bases in between. Germline V gene lookup returns CDR1 SGHTA and CDR2 FQGNSA. This CDR3 region has 15 residues. CDR3 DNA sequence: TGTGCCAGCAGCACCGGGCAGGGGCAGACCCTTGGCTACACCTTC. Amino acids: CASSTGQGQTLGYTF.

The V call is TRBV19, the J call TRBJ1-2; D ambiguous. This CDR3 is 13 amino acids long. From germline, CDR1 is LNHDA and CDR2 SQIVND (reference sequence). Trimming removed 8 bases at V and 5 bases at J, with 15 bases between. The CDR3 region has the DNA TGTGCCAGTGCCGAGAGGGAGTTGTATGGCTACACCTTC. It translates to CASAERELYGYTF.

The chain combines TRBV6-5 with TRBJ2-1, with D maybe TRBD1 (6 bases). This CDR3 is 13 amino acids long. The ends were cut back, 6 bases at V and 4 bases at J, with 10 bases in the middle. The germline CDR1 and CDR2 sequences are MNHEY and SVGAGI. The CDR3 region is CASSATGYNEQFF. CDR3 in DNA: TGTGCCAGCAGCGCCACAGGGTACAATGAGCAGTTCTTC.